The clone carrying this TCR beta chain was observed many times. Its cognate antigen is unknown. TCRdb reanalysed the reads using MiXCR and keeps one entry per CDR3 protein. The data show hundreds of thousands of distinct CDR3 sequences, with roughly 24% seen just once and approximately 8% held by the top ten. The CDR3 loop spans 13 amino acids. Germline V gives CDR1 MNHNS, CDR2 SASEGT. Trimming removed 6 bases at V and 6 bases at J, with 14 bases between. This entry belongs to a study of T cell repertoires in cytomegalovirus infection. The study's findings and limits: Clonotype analysis showed dominance of the ex vivo response by HLA-C-restricted CMV-specific TCR beta clonotypes.

The receptor was isolated from a human donor in good health (CMV status not recorded). Some clones in this sample may be carry-over from other donors' samples. The sequenced material came from CD8+ T cells from PBMCs. The genes are TRBV6-1 and TRBJ1-1, with unresolved D. CDR3 DNA: TGTGCCAGCAGGGTGCGGGGAAGGGCTGAAGCTTTCTTT. Its protein is CASRVRGRAEAFF.